The 24 T cell receptor beta chains below all came from one sample that was sequenced in a study of spatial heterogeneity in lung cancer. TCRdb called the 5' RACE reads again in MiXCR, with one record for every CDR3 protein. The repertoire holds under 150,000 distinct CDR3 sequences, with 9.5% to 14% as singletons. Time point denoted: blood at routine non-recurrence follow-up after resection. The sequencing here drew on PBMCs, taken at follow-up. Receptors were obtained from a female donor with early-stage non-small cell lung cancer.

This sequence joins TRBV7-2 and TRBJ2-2; 10 positions agree with TRBD2. The V segment lost 4 bases and the J segment 6 bases; nucleotides outside the gene matches: 14. CDR1 is SGHTA, CDR2 FQGNSA, per germline. The CDR3 is 18 residues long. Written as DNA, the CDR3 is TGTGCCAGCAGCTCCCACCCCCGCGGAGCGGGAGGGGCCGGGGAGCTGTTTTTT. The encoded protein is CASSSHPRGAGGAGELFF.

V usage is TRBV5-1 and J usage is TRBJ1-1; the match to TRBD1 covers 7 bases. The J segment lost 5 bases and the V segment lost 2 bases, leaving 6 bases of the junction unmatched. In germline, CDR1 is SGHRS, CDR2 YFSETQ. There are 14 residues in the CDR3. The DNA of the CDR3 is TGCGCCAGCAGCTTCTTCGACAGGGCTACTGAAGCTTTCTTT. Its protein is CASSFFDRATEAFF.

Only a few counts were recorded for this clonotype. CDR3 bases: TGCGCCAGCAGCTTGGACCAGGGGCGTGTCATATATTTT. It encodes CASSLDQGRVIYF. J is TRBJ1-3 and V is TRBV5-1; possible D gene TRBD1, 6 bases. Germline values: CDR1 SGHRS, CDR2 YFSETQ. This CDR3 is 13 amino acids long. Trimming left V 0 bases short and J 12 bases short, with 13 bases between. The full variable domain, with the rest looked up from reference TRBV5-1 and TRBJ1-3, is KAGVTQTPRYLIKTRGQQVTLSCSPISGHRSVSWYQQTPGQGLQFLFEYFSETQRNKGNFPGRFSGRQFSNSRSEMNVSTLELGDSALYLCASSLDQGRVIYFGEGSWLTVV.

This chain uses TRBV25-1 with TRBJ1-2; 7 nucleotides agree with TRBD1. With 7 bases clipped from V and 7 bases from J, the junction kept 6 bases outside the gene matches. The CDR3 sequence is 12 residues long. Looked up from germline, CDR1 is MGHDK and CDR2 is SYGVNS. The CDR3 here is CASTEGASGYTF. CDR3 sequence (DNA): TGTGCCAGCACGGAGGGGGCCTCTGGCTACACCTTC.

The chain links TRBV10-1 to TRBJ2-2; possibly TRBD2 for D (6 bases). The CDR3 has 13 amino acids. V was pared by 5 bases and J by 10 bases, with 14 bases between. Germline values: CDR1 WNHNN, CDR2 SYGVQD (reference sequence). CDR3 residues: CASSLSAGTELFF. CDR3 DNA: TGCGCCAGCAGTTTATCTGCGGGGACGGAGCTGTTTTTT.

This chain links TRBV27 with TRBJ2-7, with TRBD2 matching 8 bases. The junction had 12 bases not matched to a gene; V was cut back by 5 bases and J by 6 bases. The V gene's germline CDR1 is MNHEY and CDR2 SMNVEV (reference sequence). This CDR3 has 15 amino acids. The CDR3 protein is CASSPLAGIRFEQYV. The CDR3, as DNA: TGTGCCAGCAGTCCCCTAGCGGGTATTCGCTTCGAGCAGTACGTC.

The chain is built from TRBV6-1 and TRBJ2-1, with D maybe TRBD2 (6 bases). Trimming removed 1 base at V and 5 bases at J, with 18 bases between. The CDR3 has 17 amino acids. CDR1 MNHNS and CDR2 SASEGT come from the germline V gene. For the CDR3, the DNA is TGTGCCAGCAGTGAAGAGGGGAGGCGGTCGTTGAACAATGAGCAGTTCTTC. It codes for CASSEEGRRSLNNEQFF.

This clonotype was counted at least ten times. The rearrangement links TRBV9 to TRBJ1-2; tentatively, D is TRBD1 (5 bases). The CDR3 spans 15 residues. V gave up 0 bases and J gave up 4 bases, with 13 bases separating them. CDR1 and CDR2 (germline): SGDLS, YYNGEE. CDR3 protein: CASSVARGGSYGYTF. The CDR3 DNA reads TGTGCCAGCAGCGTAGCTCGCGGGGGATCCTATGGCTACACCTTC.

Ten or more counts support this clonotype. The chain recombines TRBV12-3 or TRBV12-4 with TRBJ2-1, with TRBD2 matching over 8 bases. V dropped 5 bases and J dropped 0; count of bases not matched to a gene: 3. The CDR3 runs 15 residues. This CDR3 reads CASSDTSGSYNEQFF. The DNA for the CDR3 is TGTGCCAGCAGTGATACTAGCGGCTCCTACAATGAGCAGTTCTTC.

The CDR3 reads CASSPLDRGMTNEKLFF. CDR3 bases: TGTGCCAGCTCACCACTGGACAGGGGGATGACTAATGAAAAACTGTTTTTT. The V gene is TRBV18, the J gene TRBJ1-4, with 10 bases identical to TRBD1. V dropped 1 base and J dropped 2; count of bases not matched to a gene: 4. Germline V gives CDR1 KGHSH, CDR2 LQKENI. The CDR3 is 17 residues long.

V and J are TRBV14 and TRBJ1-2; D uncertain. Trimming pared 6 bases from V and 3 bases from J, leaving 17 bases between. Germline V gene lookup returns CDR1 SGHDN and CDR2 FVKESK. CDR3 size: 15 residues. The CDR3 DNA sequence: TGTGCCAGCAGTCCGACTATAGTCTCCCACTATGGCTACACCTTC. Translated, it gives CASSPTIVSHYGYTF.

This clonotype was found many times. The rearrangement links TRBV7-8 to TRBJ2-3; 7 nucleotides agree with TRBD2. V lost 5 bases to trimming and J lost 4 bases; unmatched junction nucleotides: 3. The CDR3 totals 13 residues. The germline V gene has CDR1 SGHVS and CDR2 FQNEAQ. The CDR3 reads CASSARESDTQYF. CDR3 coding DNA: TGTGCCAGCAGCGCGCGGGAGTCAGATACGCAGTATTTT.

This clonotype was counted many times. CDR3 nucleotides: TGTGCCAGCAGCTCGGGACTAGCGGTCTACGAGCAGTACTTC. Amino acid sequence: CASSSGLAVYEQYF. This chain uses TRBV7-9 with TRBJ2-7; 11 nucleotides match TRBD2. This CDR3 comprises 14 residues. Germline V gene lookup returns CDR1 SEHNR and CDR2 FQNEAQ (reference sequence). V trimming: 4 bases; J trimming: 3 bases; junction bases outside the gene matches: 2. Full variable domain (outside the CDR3, taken from reference TRBV7-9 and TRBJ2-7): DTGVSQNPRHKITKRGQNVTFRCDPISEHNRLYWYRQTLGQGPEFLTYFQNEAQLEKSRLLSDRFSAERPKGSFSTLEIQRTEQGDSAMYLCASSSGLAVYEQYFGPGTRLTVT.

The chain recombines TRBV11-2 with TRBJ2-3; 7 nucleotides agree with TRBD2. J gave up 0 bases and V 3 bases, and 6 bases lay outside the gene matches. The CDR3 length is 16 residues. The germline CDR1 and CDR2 sequences are SGHAT and FQNNGV. CDR3 nucleotide sequence: TGTGCCAGCAGCTTTCTCCTTAGCGGGAGCACAGATACGCAGTATTTT. This encodes CASSFLLSGSTDTQYF. Variable domain in full (rest from reference TRBV11-2 and TRBJ2-3): EAGVAQSPRYKIIEKRQSVAFWCNPISGHATLYWYQQILGQGPKLLIQFQNNGVVDDSQLPKDRFSAERLKGVDSTLKIQPAKLEDSAVYLCASSFLLSGSTDTQYFGPGTRLTVL.

By frequency in the sample, this clonotype is medium-sized. The rearrangement uses TRBV4-1 and TRBJ1-1; weak D call: TRBD1 (5 bases). CDR1 MGHRA and CDR2 YSYEKL come from the germline V gene. The CDR3 covers 14 residues. Trimming pared 1 base from V and 4 bases from J, leaving 10 bases between. CDR3 sequence reads: CASSQVGPGTEAFF. CDR3 DNA sequence: TGCGCCAGCAGCCAAGTGGGACCGGGCACTGAAGCTTTCTTT.

With regard to this clonotype: Mismatch with germline at one junction end may stem from a read error. V gene TRBV6-6 combines with J gene TRBJ2-4; maybe TRBD1 (6 bases). The CDR3 sequence is 13 residues long. Germline loops: CDR1 MNHNY, CDR2 SVGAGI (reference sequence). DNA of the CDR3: TGTGCCAGCAGTTATGGACAGCGTCCGAGGGGATTATTC. This codes for CASSYGQRPRGLF.

This clonotype was seen at least ten times. The CDR3 DNA reads TGCAGCGTCGCTGCTCGGGACAGCATCCAAGAGACCCAGTACTTC. This translates into CSVAARDSIQETQYF. This chain links TRBV29-1 with TRBJ2-5, with 7 bases that match TRBD1. This CDR3 comprises 15 residues. From germline, CDR1 is SQVTM and CDR2 ANQGSEA. J lost 1 base, V lost 6 bases, and 11 bases had no gene match.

The chain employs TRBV28 and TRBJ1-2, with a tentative D call TRBD1 (6 bases). V was clipped by 2 bases and J by 5 bases, with 6 bases between them. The CDR3 totals 12 residues. CDR1 is MDHEN, CDR2 SYDVKM, per germline. The CDR3: CASSLQGYGYTF. Written as DNA, the CDR3 is TGTGCCAGCAGTTTACAGGGGTATGGCTACACCTTC.

This clonotype showed up many times. The chain links TRBV30 to TRBJ2-3; TRBD2 matches 10 bases. The germline V gene has CDR1 GTSNPN and CDR2 SVGIG (reference sequence). The CDR3 is 15 residues long. J was trimmed by 3 bases and V by 3 bases; bases with no gene match: 6. The CDR3 sequence is CAWSELAGSTDTQYF. Here the CDR3 DNA reads TGTGCCTGGAGCGAACTAGCGGGATCAACAGATACGCAGTATTTT.

This clonotype appeared many times. The J gene is TRBJ2-7, the V gene TRBV20-1, with 7 bases aligning to TRBD2. The V gene's germline CDR1 is DFQATT and CDR2 SNEGSKA (reference sequence). The CDR3 is 14 amino acids. With V trimmed by 8 bases and J by 5 bases, 15 bases remained unmatched. CDR3 DNA sequence: TGCAGTTCTTCTAGCGGACCACCGGTGGACGAGCAGTACTTC. Its translation is CSSSSGPPVDEQYF.

The chain combines TRBV12-3 or TRBV12-4 with TRBJ2-2; D is perhaps TRBD2 (5 bases). Between the trimmed V and J ends, which lost 2 bases and 3 bases, there was a span of 10 bases. This CDR3 spans 15 amino acids. This CDR3 is CASSLLAGDTGELFF. CDR3 DNA sequence: TGTGCCAGCAGTTTACTAGCAGGAGACACCGGGGAGCTGTTTTTT.

This chain connects TRBV21-1 to TRBJ2-1; the D call in the table, TRBD1, was not verified against the DNA. TRBV21-1 is reported as a pseudogene. CDR3 length equals 16 residues. The CDR3 region is CASSNNRTVSYNEQFF. CDR3 coding DNA: TGTGCCAGCAGCAACAACCGGACAGTTTCTTACAATGAGCAGTTCTTC.

This clonotype came up many times. J is TRBJ2-7 and V is TRBV30; no reliable D call. Germline V CDR1 and CDR2: GTSNPN, SVGIG (reference sequence). The CDR3 sequence is 11 residues long. V was shortened by 3 bases and J by 4 bases, with 7 bases between the two germline ends. The CDR3 spells CAWSLAYEQYF. In DNA, the CDR3 is TGTGCCTGGAGCTTGGCTTACGAGCAGTACTTC.

The chain uses TRBV10-2 and TRBJ1-1; TRBD1 aligns across 7 bases. The CDR3 has 13 residues. Losses at the gene ends were 1 base for V and 11 bases for J; bases not matched to a gene: 7. The germline V gene has CDR1 WSHSY and CDR2 SAAADI. CDR3 residues: CASSEYRTGAAFF. The CDR3 bases are TGCGCCAGCAGTGAGTACCGAACAGGGGCGGCTTTCTTT.